A single sample gave rise to the 21 T cell receptor beta chains below, sequenced in a study of CD8 T cells in ankylosing spondylitis. In TCRdb, the 5' RACE reads were re-called with MiXCR into one record per CDR3 protein. This sample has 200,000 to 250,000 distinct CDR3 sequences, with about 10% found just once. What was sequenced was blood, either unsorted or a sorted T cell fraction (not recorded which). All receptors derive from a male donor with ankylosing spondylitis or in good health (not recorded which).

Ten or more counts support this clonotype. The CDR3 nucleotides are TGTGCCAGCAGCCATAGTACTGAAGCTTTCTTT. Amino acid sequence: CASSHSTEAFF. The rearrangement links TRBV3-1 to TRBJ1-1; D is unresolved. V lost 3 bases to trimming and J lost 5 bases, with 4 bases between them. The CDR3 spans 11 residues. Per germline, CDR1 LGHDT and CDR2 YNNKEL (reference sequence).

This clonotype was recorded many times. The rearrangement joins TRBV7-2 to TRBJ1-1; no definite D call. V lost 2 bases and J 1 base, leaving 14 bases between the germline ends. The CDR3 spans 16 residues. Germline CDR1 is SGHTA and CDR2 is FQGNSA. The CDR3 bases are TGTGCCAGCAGCTTATTTGAGGACGTAGGGAACACTGAAGCTTTCTTT. It codes for CASSLFEDVGNTEAFF. Complete variable domain (other parts from reference TRBV7-2 and TRBJ1-1): GAGVSQSPSNKVTEKGKDVELRCDPISGHTALYWYRQSLGQGLEFLIYFQGNSAPDKSGLPSDRFSAERTGGSVSTLTIQRTQQEDSAVYLCASSLFEDVGNTEAFFGQGTRLTVV.

This chain connects TRBV18 to TRBJ2-2; D gene ambiguous. V gave up 3 bases and J gave up 5 bases, with 10 bases separating them. This CDR3 region has 14 residues. The V gene's germline CDR1 is KGHSH and CDR2 LQKENI. The CDR3: CASSPTTATGELFF. DNA of the CDR3: TGTGCCAGCTCACCTACGACGGCGACCGGGGAGCTGTTTTTT.

This clonotype was counted between two and nine times. This chain joins TRBV6-1 and TRBJ2-7; D perhaps matches TRBD1 (5 bases). The germline V gene has CDR1 MNHNS and CDR2 SASEGT. V was shortened by 7 bases and J by 4 bases, with 23 bases between the two germline ends. The CDR3 length is 16 residues. In DNA form, the CDR3 reads TGTGCCAGCACCCTCCCTGGGGCTACTCACACTTACGAGCAGTACTTC. Amino acid sequence: CASTLPGATHTYEQYF.

As regards this clonotype: A single base separates this from a much larger clone, so it may be a read error. The V and J genes are TRBV13 and TRBJ2-3, with D perhaps given as TRBD1 or TRBD2 (6 bases each). The CDR3 is 15 amino acids. Germline V lookup: CDR1 PRHDT, CDR2 FYEKMQ (reference sequence). This chain's CDR3 is CASSGRDTSTDTQSF. Here the CDR3 DNA reads TGTGCCAGCAGCGGGCGGGACACTAGCACAGATACGCAGTCTTTT.

There are many counts of this clonotype. This chain links TRBV5-1 with TRBJ1-1; 7 positions agree with TRBD1. The CDR3 runs to 14 residues. Trimming at V came to 4 bases and at J to 4 bases, leaving 7 bases not matched to a gene. Germline assignment: CDR1 SGHRS and CDR2 YFSETQ. The CDR3 protein is CASSLTQGGTEAFF. CDR3 DNA sequence: TGCGCCAGCAGCCTCACCCAGGGGGGCACTGAAGCTTTCTTT.

This clonotype was seen at least ten times. The chain has TRBV18 and TRBJ2-7, with D unclear. Trimming cost V 3 bases and J 10 bases, with 22 bases left between them. Germline assignment: CDR1 KGHSH and CDR2 LQKENI. The length of the CDR3 is 15 residues. CDR3 in amino acids: CASSPGSPGTPDQYF. The CDR3 nucleotides are TGTGCCAGCTCACCGGGTTCCCCCGGAACGCCGGATCAGTACTTC.

This clonotype has at least ten counts. V gene TRBV6-5 combines with J gene TRBJ1-1; 7 positions agree with TRBD1. The CDR3 runs to 14 residues. The V and J ends lost 4 bases and 6 bases, in that order; junction bases with no gene match: 8. Germline V gene lookup returns CDR1 MNHEY and CDR2 SVGAGI. The CDR3 bases are TGTGCCAGCAGTTGGGGAGACAGGGCCTCTGAAGCTTTCTTT. It specifies CASSWGDRASEAFF.

The genes are TRBV6-5 and TRBJ1-1; perhaps TRBD1 as D (5 bases). V shed 0 bases and J shed 1 base, with 6 bases lying between them. CDR3 size: 14 residues. CDR1 is MNHEY, CDR2 SVGAGI, per germline. The CDR3: CASSYSTANTEAFF. For the CDR3, the DNA is TGTGCCAGCAGTTACTCGACAGCGAACACTGAAGCTTTCTTT.

This clonotype was recorded at least ten times. This chain connects TRBV12-5 to TRBJ2-2; no clear D. CDR1 is LGHNT, CDR2 FRNRAP, per germline. V was pared by 7 bases and J by 4 bases, with 16 bases between. This CDR3 has 15 residues. The CDR3 protein is CASASEPFGTGELFF. CDR3 coding DNA: TGTGCTAGTGCCTCGGAGCCATTCGGCACCGGGGAGCTGTTTTTT. The variable domain in full, completed from reference TRBV12-5 and TRBJ2-2, reads DARVTQTPRHKVTEMGQEVTMRCQPILGHNTVFWYRQTMMQGLELLAYFRNRAPLDDSGMPKDRFSAEMPDATLATLKIQPSEPRDSAVYFCASASEPFGTGELFFGEGSRLTVL.

In its sample, this clonotype was seen many times. The chain has TRBV2 and TRBJ1-5; 11 nucleotides match TRBD1. This CDR3 is 15 amino acids long. The germline CDR1 and CDR2 sequences are SNHLY and FYNNEI. The ends lost 2 bases at V and 9 bases at J; junction bases unmatched: 6. The CDR3 nucleotides are TGTGCCAGCAGTGAACGGGACAGGGGGTTGGGGCCCCAGCATTTT. It yields the protein CASSERDRGLGPQHF.

The chain recombines TRBV5-4 with TRBJ1-2; D gene ambiguous. Germline V gives CDR1 SGHNT, CDR2 YYREEE (reference sequence). Deletions cut 4 bases from V and 4 bases from J, with 14 bases between. This CDR3 is 14 amino acids long. The DNA of the CDR3 is TGTGCCAGCAGCCCGGAGATCTCGGGCTATGGCTACACCTTC. This sequence encodes CASSPEISGYGYTF.

J is TRBJ2-3 and V is TRBV19; TRBD2 agrees at 10 bases. The CDR3 extends over 19 amino acids. Trimming removed 5 bases from V and 1 base from J; junction bases left unmatched: 15. The germline gives CDR1 LNHDA, CDR2 SQIVND (reference sequence). The CDR3 nucleotides read TGTGCCAGTAGTTACCCGGACAGGGTCGGACTAGCGGGCACAGATACGCAGTATTTT. Amino acid sequence: CASSYPDRVGLAGTDTQYF.

At least ten counts were recorded for this clonotype. V usage is TRBV12-3 or TRBV12-4 and J usage is TRBJ1-5; D is perhaps TRBD1 (6 bases). This CDR3 region has 16 residues. Trimming pared 4 bases from V and 2 bases from J, leaving 15 bases between. Here the CDR3 DNA reads TGTGCCAGCAGTTCCCAACAGGGAGGAGGCAATCAGCCCCAGCATTTT. This sequence encodes CASSSQQGGGNQPQHF.

This clonotype has a count of ten or more. This sequence joins TRBV7-3 and TRBJ2-3, with TRBD2 matching over 9 bases. The V gene end was trimmed by 2 bases and the J gene end by 4 bases; junction bases not matched to a gene: 7. The CDR3 extends over 16 amino acids. Germline V CDR1 and CDR2: SGHTA, FQGTGA. The CDR3, as DNA: TGTGCCAGCAGCTTATTTGGCGGGGGGGCCGCAGATACGCAGTATTTT. This sequence encodes CASSLFGGGAADTQYF.

Ten or more counts support this clonotype. The chain recombines TRBV7-9 with TRBJ2-1; 9 bases align to TRBD2. CDR3 length equals 14 residues. The V gene's germline CDR1 is SEHNR and CDR2 FQNEAQ (reference sequence). V gave up 8 bases and J gave up 3 bases; unmatched junction bases: 5. The CDR3 nucleotides are TGTGCCAGCGCGGGGGGGGTGGTCTACAATGAGCAGTTCTTC. This translates into CASAGGVVYNEQFF. Full variable domain (outside the CDR3, taken from reference TRBV7-9 and TRBJ2-1): DTGVSQNPRHKITKRGQNVTFRCDPISEHNRLYWYRQTLGQGPEFLTYFQNEAQLEKSRLLSDRFSAERPKGSFSTLEIQRTEQGDSAMYLCASAGGVVYNEQFFGPGTRLTVL.

This clonotype showed up just a few times. Written as DNA, the CDR3 is TGTGCCAGCAGTCGCCAGGGGGGGGATACGCAGTATTTT. Its protein is CASSRQGGDTQYF. The V and J genes are TRBV12-3 or TRBV12-4 and TRBJ2-3; D may match TRBD1 or TRBD2 (7 bases each). V dropped 5 bases and J dropped 6 bases, with 12 bases sitting between them. This CDR3 contains 13 residues.

There are many counts of this clonotype. The rearrangement links TRBV9 to TRBJ2-3, with TRBD2 identical over 10 bases. This CDR3 has 16 amino acids. V shed 4 bases, J shed 1 base, and the junction held 6 bases outside the gene matches. Germline CDR1 and CDR2: SGDLS and YYNGEE. This chain's CDR3 is CASSSSGGVRTDTQYF. For the CDR3, the DNA is TGTGCCAGCAGCTCCAGCGGGGGGGTGCGCACAGATACGCAGTATTTT.

This clonotype was seen many times. The chain couples TRBV5-5 to TRBJ2-1; D uncertain. The germline V gene has CDR1 SGHKS and CDR2 YYEKEE (reference sequence). The V end lost 2 bases, the J end lost 10 bases, and 4 bases lay between the germline ends. The CDR3 consists of 10 residues. The CDR3 loop reads CASSFEEQFF. The DNA of the CDR3 is TGTGCCAGCAGCTTCGAAGAGCAGTTCTTC.

This clonotype was seen repeatedly, ten times or more. The chain has TRBV29-1 and TRBJ2-1; perhaps TRBD1 as D (5 bases). Trimming pared 3 bases from V and 15 bases from J, leaving 18 bases between. The CDR3 loop spans 12 amino acids. Germline V CDR1 and CDR2: SQVTM, ANQGSEA. The CDR3 loop is CSVDQGRPIGFF. The CDR3 DNA follows: TGCAGCGTTGACCAGGGTAGACCGATAGGGTTCTTC.

This clonotype was detected ten times or more. This rearrangement joins TRBV12-3 or TRBV12-4 to TRBJ2-2, with D perhaps matching TRBD1 (6 bases). This CDR3 is 12 amino acids long. V gave up 5 bases and J gave up 8 bases, with 9 bases separating them. CDR3 amino acids: CASSIDRGELFF. The CDR3 DNA is TGTGCCAGCAGTATAGACAGGGGGGAGCTGTTTTTT.